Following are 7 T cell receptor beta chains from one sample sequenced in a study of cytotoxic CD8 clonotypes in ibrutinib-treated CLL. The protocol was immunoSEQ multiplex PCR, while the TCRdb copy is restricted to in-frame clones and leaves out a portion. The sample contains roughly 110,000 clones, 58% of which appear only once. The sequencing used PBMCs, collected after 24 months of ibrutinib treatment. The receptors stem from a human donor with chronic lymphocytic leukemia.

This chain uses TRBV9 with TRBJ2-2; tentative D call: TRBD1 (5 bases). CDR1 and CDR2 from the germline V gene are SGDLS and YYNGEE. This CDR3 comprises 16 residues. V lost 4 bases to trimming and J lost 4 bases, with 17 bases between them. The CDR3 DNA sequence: TGTGCCAGCAGCCTCCAGGCACAGGACCGCACCGGGGAGCTGTTTTTT. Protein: CASSLQAQDRTGELFF.

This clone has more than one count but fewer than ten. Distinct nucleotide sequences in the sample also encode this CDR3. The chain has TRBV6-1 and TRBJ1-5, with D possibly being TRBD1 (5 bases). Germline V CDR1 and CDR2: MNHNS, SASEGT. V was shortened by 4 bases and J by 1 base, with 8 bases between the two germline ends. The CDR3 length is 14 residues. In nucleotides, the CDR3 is TGTGCCAGCAGTGGACGGGGCAGCAATCAGCCCCAGCATTTT. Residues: CASSGRGSNQPQHF.

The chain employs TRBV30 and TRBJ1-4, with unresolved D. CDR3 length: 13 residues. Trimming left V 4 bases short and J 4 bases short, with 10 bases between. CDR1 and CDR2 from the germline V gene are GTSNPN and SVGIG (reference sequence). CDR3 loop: CAWKEGNNEKLFF. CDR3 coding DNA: TGTGCCTGGAAAGAGGGAAATAATGAAAAACTGTTTTTT.

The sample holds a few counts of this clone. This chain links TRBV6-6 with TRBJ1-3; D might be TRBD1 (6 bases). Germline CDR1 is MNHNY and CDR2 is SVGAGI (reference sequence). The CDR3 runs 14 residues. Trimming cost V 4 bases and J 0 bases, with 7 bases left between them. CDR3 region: CASSSDSSGNTIYF. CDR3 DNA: TGTGCCAGCAGTTCGGACAGCTCTGGAAACACCATATATTTT.

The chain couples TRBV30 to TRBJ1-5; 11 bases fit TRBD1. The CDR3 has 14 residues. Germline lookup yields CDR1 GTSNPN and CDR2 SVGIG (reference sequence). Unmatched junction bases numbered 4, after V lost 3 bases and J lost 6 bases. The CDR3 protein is CAWRAGTGGQPQHF. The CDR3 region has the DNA TGTGCCTGGAGGGCAGGGACAGGGGGTCAGCCCCAGCATTTT. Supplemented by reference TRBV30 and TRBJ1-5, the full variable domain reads SQTIHQWPATLVQPVGSPLSLECTVEGTSNPNLYWYRQAAGRGLQLLFYSVGIGQISSEVPQNLSASRPQDRQFILSSKKLLLSDSGFYLCAWRAGTGGQPQHFGDGTRLSIL.

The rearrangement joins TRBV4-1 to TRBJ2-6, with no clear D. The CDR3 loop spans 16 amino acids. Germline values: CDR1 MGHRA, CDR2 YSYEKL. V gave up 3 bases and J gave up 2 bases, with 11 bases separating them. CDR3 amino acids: CASSHSGQAGANVLTF. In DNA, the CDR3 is TGCGCCAGCAGCCATTCAGGTCAGGCTGGGGCCAACGTCCTGACTTTC.

Written as DNA, the CDR3 is TGTGCCAGCAGCTTATCCTCAACCCGGGTAGAGACCCAGTACTTC. Protein product: CASSLSSTRVETQYF. The genes are TRBV7-2 and TRBJ2-5; the D is unclear. Germline V gene data show CDR1 as SGHTA and CDR2 as FQGNSA. The germline V and J ends were trimmed by 2 bases and 4 bases, with 14 bases remaining between them. The CDR3 spans 15 residues.